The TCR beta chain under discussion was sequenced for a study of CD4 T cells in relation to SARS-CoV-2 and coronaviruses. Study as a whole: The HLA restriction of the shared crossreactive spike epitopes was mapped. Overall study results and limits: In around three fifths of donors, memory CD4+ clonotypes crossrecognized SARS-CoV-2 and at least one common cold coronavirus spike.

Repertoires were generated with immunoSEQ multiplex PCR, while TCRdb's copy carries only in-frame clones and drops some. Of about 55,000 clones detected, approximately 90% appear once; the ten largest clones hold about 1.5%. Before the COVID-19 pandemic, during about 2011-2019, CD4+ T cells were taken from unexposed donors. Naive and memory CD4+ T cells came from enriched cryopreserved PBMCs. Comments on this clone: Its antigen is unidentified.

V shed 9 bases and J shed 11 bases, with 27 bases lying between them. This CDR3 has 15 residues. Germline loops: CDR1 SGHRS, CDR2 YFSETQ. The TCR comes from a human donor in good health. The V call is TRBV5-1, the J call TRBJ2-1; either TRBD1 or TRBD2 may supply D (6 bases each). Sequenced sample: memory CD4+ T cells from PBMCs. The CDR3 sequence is CANPGPGGLGRKQFF. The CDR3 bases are TGCGCCAACCCCGGGCCCGGGGGCCTGGGGCGAAAGCAGTTCTTC.